This TCR beta chain comes out of a study of T-cell reconstitution after alpha-beta-depleted transplantation in children. This sample's TCRbeta library carried unique molecular identifier barcodes. TCRdb called the PCR reads again in MiXCR, with one record for every CDR3 protein. Of 200,000 to 250,000 distinct CDR3 sequences in the sample, roughly 9% were seen once. The CDR3 is 17 amino acids. V was pared by 6 bases and J by 0 bases, with 13 bases of the junction left unmatched. The germline V gene has CDR1 MNHNS and CDR2 SASEGT. Ten or more counts support this clonotype. Sequenced here: PBMCs from the stem cell graft donor, sampled from the stem cell graft. The sequence was collected from a human donor who donated a stem cell graft to a child with acute lymphoblastic leukemia. The J gene is TRBJ1-1, the V gene TRBV6-1; 7 nucleotides line up with TRBD1. The CDR3 DNA follows: TGTGCCAGCAGACGCGAAGGACAGGCCCTAATGAACACTGAAGCTTTCTTT. It codes for CASRREGQALMNTEAFF.